One and the same sample provided the 25 T cell receptor beta chains below, sequenced in a study of shared clonotypes between healthy human individuals. Only in-frame clones appear in the TCRdb table, and some are missing; sequencing was by immunoSEQ multiplex PCR. The sample lists hundreds of thousands of clones, approximately 77% occurring once. The sequenced sample consisted of PBMCs. Receptors were obtained from a woman in her 40s in good health. Some clones in this sample may be carry-over from other donors' samples.

J is TRBJ2-1 and V is TRBV15, with unresolved D. The V end lost 2 bases, the J end lost 6 bases, and 11 bases lay between the germline ends. Germline assignment: CDR1 LNHNV and CDR2 YYDKDF (reference sequence). The CDR3 covers 14 residues. The CDR3 spells CATSRRRPINEQFF. DNA of the CDR3: TGTGCCACCAGCAGAAGGAGACCCATCAATGAGCAGTTCTTC. Supplemented by reference TRBV15 and TRBJ2-1, the full variable domain reads DAMVIQNPRYQVTQFGKPVTLSCSQTLNHNVMYWYQQKSSQAPKLLFHYYDKDFNNEADTPDNFQSRRPNTSFCFLDIRSPGLGDTAMYLCATSRRRPINEQFFGPGTRLTVL.

The chain is built from TRBV6-1 and TRBJ1-5; D unclear. Trimming cost V 4 bases and J 7 bases, with 14 bases left between them. The CDR3 sequence is 14 residues long. Germline-derived CDR1 and CDR2 are MNHNS and SASEGT. The CDR3 nucleotides read TGTGCCAGCAGTGTGGGAGAACCAGAACAGCCCCAGCATTTT. It encodes CASSVGEPEQPQHF.

Points on this clone: Since a much larger clone is just one base distant, this may be a read error. J is TRBJ1-3 and V is TRBV7-3; 7 nucleotides match TRBD1. The CDR3 covers 14 residues. Germline V CDR1 and CDR2: SGHTA, FQGTGA. Trimming removed 5 bases from V and 0 bases from J; junction bases left unmatched: 1. The CDR3, as DNA: TGTGCCAGCAGCCGGGACAGCTCTGGAAACACCATATATTTT. Translating it yields CASSRDSSGNTIYF.

As regards this clone: One base separates it from a far larger clone, so it is likely a read error. Other DNA sequences in the same sample also yield this CDR3. The chain recombines TRBV5-8 with TRBJ1-5, with D possibly TRBD1 on 5 matching bases. Germline assignment: CDR1 SGHTS and CDR2 YDEGEE. The CDR3 length is 16 residues. The CDR3 sequence: CASSLDTGVRNQPQHF. Here the CDR3 DNA reads TGTGCCAGCAGCTTGGACACGGGGGTGCGCAATCAGCCCCAGCACTTT.

Concerning this clone: The identical CDR3 is also encoded by other nucleotide sequences in the sample. This chain uses TRBV5-1 with TRBJ1-4; a possible D gene is TRBD1 (6 bases). V lost 0 bases and J 6 bases, leaving 9 bases between the germline ends. Germline V gives CDR1 SGHRS, CDR2 YFSETQ. The CDR3 sequence is 14 residues long. The CDR3 region is CASSLGPGDEKLFF. CDR3 DNA: TGCGCCAGCAGCTTGGGACCAGGGGATGAAAAACTGTTTTTT.

This chain joins TRBV2 and TRBJ2-7; 10 bases align to TRBD2. Germline CDR1 SNHLY, CDR2 FYNNEI. Unmatched junction bases numbered 6, after V lost 8 bases and J lost 5 bases. The CDR3 sequence is 13 residues long. CDR3 region: CASRSSGSNEQYF. The CDR3 nucleotides read TGTGCCAGCCGCTCTAGCGGGAGCAACGAGCAGTACTTC.

This chain connects TRBV7-9 to TRBJ1-4; D call uncertain. From germline, CDR1 is SEHNR and CDR2 FQNEAQ (reference sequence). The CDR3 consists of 15 residues. V lost 5 bases, J lost 6 bases, and 16 bases lay in between. The DNA of the CDR3 is TGTGCCAGCAGCCCCCGAGTGGAGGCAGATGAAAAACTGTTTTTT. Translating it yields CASSPRVEADEKLFF.

CDR3 in DNA: TGCGCCAGCAGCCCGAGACAGAACACTGAAGCTTTCTTT. It is translated as CASSPRQNTEAFF. The V and J genes are TRBV4-1 and TRBJ1-1; no definite D call. Deletions cut 4 bases from V and 1 base from J, with 7 bases between. The CDR3 has 13 residues. Germline CDR1 reads MGHRA; CDR2 reads YSYEKL.

This clone was recorded once. The CDR3 region is CASSLLAGETQYF. The CDR3 nucleotides are TGTGCCAGCAGCTTACTAGCTGGGGAGACCCAGTACTTC. The chain carries TRBV7-2 and TRBJ2-5, with D tentatively TRBD2 (5 bases). Between the trimmed V and J ends, which lost 2 bases and 5 bases, there was a span of 9 bases. This CDR3 is built from 13 residues. Germline lookup yields CDR1 SGHTA and CDR2 FQGNSA.

The chain has TRBV7-9 and TRBJ2-1; possible D gene TRBD2, 6 bases. This CDR3 has 16 amino acids. V was pared by 6 bases and J by 0 bases, with 15 bases between. Germline CDR1 SEHNR, CDR2 FQNEAQ (reference sequence). CDR3 DNA: TGTGCCAGCAGGGATAATAGCGGCCGCTCCTACAATGAGCAGTTCTTC. Residues: CASRDNSGRSYNEQFF. The full variable domain, with the rest looked up from reference TRBV7-9 and TRBJ2-1, is DTGVSQNPRHKITKRGQNVTFRCDPISEHNRLYWYRQTLGQGPEFLTYFQNEAQLEKSRLLSDRFSAERPKGSFSTLEIQRTEQGDSAMYLCASRDNSGRSYNEQFFGPGTRLTVL.

This clone is large. At the DNA level, this CDR3 is encoded by other sequences in the same sample as well. The chain employs TRBV2 and TRBJ2-7, with 11 positions matching TRBD2. CDR3 length: 15 residues. Losses at the gene ends were 10 bases for V and 1 base for J; bases not matched to a gene: 9. CDR1 and CDR2 (germline): SNHLY, FYNNEI. The CDR3 DNA reads TGTGCCACACCCGGGGCTAGCGGGAGGTCCTACGAGCAGTACTTC. Translation: CATPGASGRSYEQYF.

This chain connects TRBV15 to TRBJ2-5, with TRBD2 matching 7 bases. The CDR3 extends over 12 amino acids. V shed 2 bases and J 11 bases; nucleotides not matched to a gene: 5. The germline gives CDR1 LNHNV, CDR2 YYDKDF (reference sequence). The CDR3 loop reads CATSRLLAPQYF. As DNA, the CDR3 is TGTGCCACCAGCAGACTACTAGCGCCTCAGTACTTC.

The J gene is TRBJ1-3, the V gene TRBV28; D remains unclear. Germline CDR1 and CDR2: MDHEN and SYDVKM. Trimming took off 4 bases at V and 0 bases at J, with 13 bases between the two ends. This CDR3 has 16 residues. The CDR3: CASSYYTIPSGNTIYF. Here the CDR3 DNA reads TGTGCCAGCAGTTATTACACCATTCCCTCTGGAAACACCATATATTTT. Filled out from reference TRBV28 and TRBJ1-3, the complete variable domain reads DVKVTQSSRYLVKRTGEKVFLECVQDMDHENMFWYRQDPGLGLRLIYFSYDVKMKEKGDIPEGYSVSREKKERFSLILESASTNQTSMYLCASSYYTIPSGNTIYFGEGSWLTVV.

This clone was recorded once. It is likely a read error: a sequence one base away is far more abundant. In this CDR3 the conserved last residue, phenylalanine or tryptophan, is missing, so a read error is likely. As DNA, the CDR3 is TGCAGTGCTGGGGGCCCCTACGAGCAGTACCTC. It yields the protein CSAGGPYEQYL. The rearrangement joins TRBV20-1 to TRBJ2-7, with D tentatively TRBD1 (6 bases). V was trimmed by 5 bases and J by 2 bases, leaving 7 bases between them. The length of the CDR3 is 11 residues. Looked up from germline, CDR1 is DFQATT and CDR2 is SNEGSKA (reference sequence).

V and J are TRBV4-1 and TRBJ2-3, with D maybe TRBD1 (6 bases). Germline CDR1 and CDR2: MGHRA and YSYEKL. The CDR3 is 15 residues long. V lost 3 bases, J lost 3 bases, and 13 bases lay in between. DNA of the CDR3: TGCGCCAGCAGCCACGTGTTTCAGGGGACAGATACGCAGTATTTT. This codes for CASSHVFQGTDTQYF.

As regards this clone: This clone may be a read error of a much larger clone one base away. Other DNA sequences in this specimen translate into the identical CDR3. The chain is built from TRBV5-4 and TRBJ1-1; 7 nucleotides align to TRBD1. The CDR3 has 14 amino acids. Germline V CDR1 and CDR2: SGHNT, YYREEE (reference sequence). In nucleotides, the CDR3 is TGCGCCAGCAGCATAGACAGGGCGAACACTGAAGCTTTCTTT. Translating it yields CASSIDRANTEAFF.

V gene TRBV5-1 combines with J gene TRBJ2-7; 12 bases fit TRBD1. V dropped 5 bases and J dropped 4; count of bases not matched to a gene: 7. Germline V gene sequence: CDR1 SGHRS, CDR2 YFSETQ. The CDR3 consists of 15 residues. Written as DNA, the CDR3 is TGCGCCAGCAGGTTTGGGACAGGGGGCGGGTACGAGCAGTACTTC. Translation gives CASRFGTGGGYEQYF.

This clone was detected only a few times. The J gene is TRBJ2-2, the V gene TRBV15, with 11 positions matching TRBD2. This CDR3 is 16 amino acids long. The germline gives CDR1 LNHNV, CDR2 YYDKDF (reference sequence). V shed 1 base and J 4 bases; nucleotides not matched to a gene: 2. In DNA form, the CDR3 reads TGTGCCACCAGCAGAGGGACTAGCGGGCTCACCGGGGAGCTGTTTTTT. Amino acid sequence: CATSRGTSGLTGELFF.

The chain uses TRBV7-9 and TRBJ1-1; D might be TRBD1 (5 bases). This CDR3 has 15 amino acids. Trimming left V 1 base short and J 5 bases short, with 14 bases between. Germline V gene sequence: CDR1 SEHNR, CDR2 FQNEAQ (reference sequence). The CDR3 region is CASSLDGGVRTEAFF. CDR3 nucleotide sequence: TGTGCCAGCAGCTTAGATGGGGGTGTGAGGACTGAAGCTTTCTTT.

This clone was seen once. The CDR3: CASSPGSSYEQYF. The DNA of the CDR3 is TGTGCCAGCAGTCCCGGGAGCTCCTACGAGCAGTACTTC. This sequence joins TRBV6-1 and TRBJ2-7; weak D call: TRBD2 (6 bases). V shed 5 bases and J shed 0 bases, with 8 bases lying between them. The CDR3 runs to 13 residues. Per germline, CDR1 MNHNS and CDR2 SASEGT.

The CDR3 spells CASSLSTGGAFF. In DNA form, the CDR3 reads TGTGCCAGCAGTCTCTCTACGGGAGGGGCTTTCTTT. This chain uses TRBV6-1 with TRBJ1-1; D gene ambiguous. Trimming took 5 bases from V and 11 from J, leaving 15 bases between them. This CDR3 comprises 12 residues. The germline V gene encodes CDR1 MNHNS and CDR2 SASEGT.

The gene calls are TRBV18 and TRBJ2-7; D ambiguous. Per germline, CDR1 KGHSH and CDR2 LQKENI. The CDR3 has 12 residues. Trimming took off 6 bases at V and 3 bases at J, with 9 bases between the two ends. CDR3 amino acids: CASSADGYEQYF. CDR3 sequence (DNA): TGTGCCAGCTCCGCGGACGGCTACGAGCAGTACTTC.

The chain uses TRBV15 and TRBJ1-3, with D hard to call. CDR3 length: 12 amino acids. V dropped 2 bases and J dropped 1 base, with 0 bases sitting between them. The germline gives CDR1 LNHNV, CDR2 YYDKDF (reference sequence). This CDR3 reads CATSRSGNTIYF. The CDR3 DNA reads TGTGCCACCAGCAGATCTGGAAACACCATATATTTT.

The V call is TRBV6-1, the J call TRBJ2-3; no clear D gene. The germline V gene encodes CDR1 MNHNS and CDR2 SASEGT. The V end was cut by 4 bases, the J end by 0 bases, with 8 bases between. The CDR3 covers 14 residues. The CDR3 bases are TGTGCCAGCAGTGTCAGTCAGAGCACAGATACGCAGTATTTT. Translating gives CASSVSQSTDTQYF.

J is TRBJ2-5 and V is TRBV2; the D gene is possibly TRBD2 (6 bases). The DNA end is a closer match to TRBJ2-7, so the J assignment may be wrong. The CDR3 spans 15 residues. Germline V gives CDR1 SNHLY, CDR2 FYNNEI. CDR3 sequence: CASSDVRTKLGEQYF. The CDR3, as DNA: TGTGCCAGCAGTGATGTCCGGACTAAACTAGGCGAGCAGTACTTC.